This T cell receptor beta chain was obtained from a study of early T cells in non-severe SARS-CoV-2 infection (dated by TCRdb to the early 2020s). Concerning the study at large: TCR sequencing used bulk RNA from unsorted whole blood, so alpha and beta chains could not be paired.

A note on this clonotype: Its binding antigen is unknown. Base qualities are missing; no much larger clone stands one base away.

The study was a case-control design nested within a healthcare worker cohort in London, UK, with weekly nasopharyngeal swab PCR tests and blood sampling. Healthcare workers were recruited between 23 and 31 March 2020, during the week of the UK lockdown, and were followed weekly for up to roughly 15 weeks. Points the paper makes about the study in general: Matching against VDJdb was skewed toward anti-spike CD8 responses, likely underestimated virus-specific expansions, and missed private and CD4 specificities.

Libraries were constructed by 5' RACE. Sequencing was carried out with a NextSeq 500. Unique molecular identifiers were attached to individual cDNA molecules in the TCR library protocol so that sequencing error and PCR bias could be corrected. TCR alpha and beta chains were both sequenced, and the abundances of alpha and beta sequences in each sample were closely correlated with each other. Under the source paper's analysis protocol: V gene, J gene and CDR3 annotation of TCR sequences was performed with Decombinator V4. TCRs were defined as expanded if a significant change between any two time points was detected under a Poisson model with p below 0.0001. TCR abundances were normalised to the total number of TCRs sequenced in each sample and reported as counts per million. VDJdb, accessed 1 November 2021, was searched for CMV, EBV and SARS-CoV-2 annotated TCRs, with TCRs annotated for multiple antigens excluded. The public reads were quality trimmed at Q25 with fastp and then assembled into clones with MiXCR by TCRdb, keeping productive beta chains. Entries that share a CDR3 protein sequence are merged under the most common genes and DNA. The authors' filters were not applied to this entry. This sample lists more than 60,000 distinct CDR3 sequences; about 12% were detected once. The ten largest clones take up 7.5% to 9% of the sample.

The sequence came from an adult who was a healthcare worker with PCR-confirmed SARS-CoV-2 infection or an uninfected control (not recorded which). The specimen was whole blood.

The CDR3 sequence is CASSLLGPQSRGYTF. The nucleotides read TGTGCCAGCAGTTTGCTGGGACCTCAATCGAGGGGCTACACCTTC. In this chain, TRBV28 is recombined with TRBJ1-2; 5 matching bases give a weak D call of TRBD1. Cut back by 3 bases and 8 bases, the V and J ends lie 19 bases apart. The CDR3 spans 15 residues, from the cysteine through the phenylalanine. The read is trimmed to its CDR3 DNA, 45 bases read in frame from base 1. The germline V gene gives CDR1 as MDHEN and CDR2 as SYDVKM.